The rows below give T cell receptor beta chains drawn from one sample of a study of blood T cell repertoires in COVID-19. Using immunoSEQ multiplex PCR, the repertoire was profiled, and TCRdb retains in-frame clones only, with some absent. There are 130,000 to 150,000 clones in the sample; around nine tenths occur only once, and about 2% lies in the top ten. The source material was peripheral blood. The receptors stem from a human donor in a cohort sampled during active COVID-19. CDR3s include the opening cysteine and the closing phenylalanine or tryptophan. Each record gives: D gene, V gene, CDR3 length, J gene, clone size, CDR3 protein, CDR3 DNA. The D gene is left open where the match is weak. Expanded clones are given a class, and other clones once, few, many or no size at all.

NA	TRBV6-5	15	TRBJ2-7	NA	CASSPPKDRFKGQYF	TGTGCCAGCAGCCCACCGAAAGACAGGTTTAAAGGGCAGTACTTC
TRBD2	TRBV7-8	15	TRBJ2-7	NA	CASSSGTSDAGEQYF	TGTGCCAGCAGCTCTGGGACTAGCGACGCAGGGGAGCAGTACTTC
NA	TRBV5-8	15	TRBJ1-3	NA	CASSTGTSSGNTIYF	TGTGCCAGCAGCACAGGGACCTCCTCTGGAAACACCATATATTTT
NA	TRBV11-2	14	TRBJ1-2	NA	CASSQTRGGYGYTF	TGTGCCAGCAGCCAGACAAGGGGGGGGTATGGCTACACCTTC
TRBD1	TRBV27	13	TRBJ1-2	NA	CASSLGQAYGYTF	TGTGCCAGCAGTCTTGGACAGGCTTATGGCTACACCTTC
NA	TRBV6-6	14	TRBJ1-2	NA	CASSPPQDIYGYTF	TGTGCCAGCAGTCCACCACAGGACATCTATGGCTACACCTTC
NA	TRBV7-9	15	TRBJ2-5	NA	CASSQTGNPQETQYF	TGTGCCAGCAGCCAAACAGGGAATCCCCAAGAGACCCAGTACTTC
TRBD1	TRBV7-6	16	TRBJ2-2	NA	CASSLPRQGNTGELFF	TGTGCCAGCAGCTTACCTCGACAGGGGAACACCGGGGAGCTGTTTTTT
TRBD1	TRBV7-3	15	TRBJ2-1	medium-sized	CASSHGQGSGNEQFF	TGTGCCAGCAGCCACGGACAGGGAAGCGGCAATGAGCAGTTCTTC
NA	TRBV28	15	TRBJ2-7	NA	CASSLRGRTSYEQYF	TGTGCCAGCAGTTTAAGGGGCAGGACCTCCTACGAGCAGTACTTC
NA	TRBV7-2	16	TRBJ1-6	NA	CASSLIFGGQNSPLHF	TGTGCCAGCAGCTTAATCTTCGGGGGGCAAAATTCACCCCTCCACTTT
TRBD1	TRBV6-1	16	TRBJ1-5	NA	CASSERVQGIYQPQHF	TGTGCCAGCAGTGAAAGGGTACAGGGGATTTATCAGCCCCAGCATTTT
TRBD1	TRBV14	15	TRBJ2-3	NA	CASSQSRGRIDTQYF	TGTGCCAGCAGCCAGTCTAGGGGGCGAATAGATACGCAGTATTTT
NA	TRBV10-3	11	TRBJ2-7	NA	CAISAGYEQYF	TGTGCCATCAGTGCGGGCTACGAGCAGTACTTC
NA	TRBV3-1/TRBV3-2	13	TRBJ1-1	NA	CASSQEARTEAFF	TGTGCCAGCAGCCAAGAGGCCAGAACTGAAGCTTTCTTT
TRBD2	TRBV28	16	TRBJ2-5	NA	CASSLGLAGGGETQYF	TGTGCCAGCAGTTTGGGCTTAGCGGGAGGGGGAGAGACCCAGTACTTC
NA	TRBV3-1/TRBV3-2	14	TRBJ1-6	NA	CASSQGVRNSPLHF	TGTGCCAGCAGCCAAGGCGTACGAAATTCACCCCTCCACTTT
NA	TRBV7-2	17	TRBJ2-3	NA	CASSRTSTGPPPDTQYF	TGTGCCAGCAGCCGTACTAGCACGGGACCCCCCCCCGATACGCAGTATTTT
NA	TRBV7-7	13	TRBJ2-1	NA	CASSLSQNNEQFF	TGTGCTAGCAGCTTAAGTCAGAACAATGAGCAGTTCTTC
NA	TRBV5-1	16	TRBJ2-5	NA	CASSLMKAGIQETQYF	TGCGCCAGCAGCTTGATGAAGGCGGGCATCCAAGAGACCCAGTACTTC
NA	TRBV12-3/TRBV12-4	13	TRBJ2-5	NA	CASSLDTVETQYF	TGTGCCAGCAGTTTAGACACCGTAGAGACCCAGTACTTC
TRBD2	TRBV4-3	16	TRBJ2-1	NA	CASSQEASGLAGGLFF	TGCGCCAGCAGCCAAGAGGCCTCGGGACTAGCGGGGGGACTGTTCTTC
NA	TRBV28	14	TRBJ1-1	NA	CASSFRGSLDEAFF	TGTGCCAGCAGTTTCAGGGGCAGTCTGGATGAAGCTTTCTTT
NA	TRBV7-2	16	TRBJ1-1	few	CASSPANRVPDTEAFF	TGTGCCAGCAGCCCTGCCAACAGGGTCCCGGACACTGAAGCTTTCTTT
TRBD1	TRBV15	14	TRBJ2-3	NA	CATSKGQITDTQYF	TGTGCCACCAGCAAGGGACAGATCACAGATACGCAGTATTTT
TRBD1	TRBV15	14	TRBJ1-3	NA	CATSRDSSGNTIYF	TGTGCCACCAGTAGGGACAGCTCTGGAAACACCATATATTTT
NA	TRBV4-2	16	TRBJ2-1	NA	CASSQGREGPYNEQFF	TGTGCCAGCAGCCAAGGACGGGAAGGCCCCTACAATGAGCAGTTCTTC
NA	TRBV28	12	TRBJ2-2	NA	CASSSSTGELFF	NA
TRBD2	TRBV5-1	18	TRBJ2-2	NA	CASSRGTSGGPNTGELFF	TGCGCCAGCAGCCGCGGGACTAGCGGGGGACCTAACACCGGGGAGCTGTTTTTT
TRBD1	TRBV28	16	TRBJ2-7	NA	CASISPGQGRFYEQYF	TGTGCCAGCATCTCTCCGGGACAGGGTCGATTCTACGAGCAGTACTTC
TRBD2	TRBV7-8	16	TRBJ2-7	NA	CASSLDAGDRGLGQYF	TGTGCCAGCAGCTTAGACGCGGGAGACCGTGGGCTAGGGCAGTACTTC
NA	TRBV21-1	20	TRBJ1-5	NA	CASSKRGGQGPDGSNQPQHF	TGTGCCAGCAGCAAACGGGGGGGTCAGGGACCCGACGGGAGCAATCAGCCCCAGCATTTT
TRBD2	TRBV19	13	TRBJ2-3	NA	CASGPGGGDTQYF	TGTGCCAGCGGGCCGGGAGGTGGAGATACGCAGTATTTT
TRBD1	TRBV7-3	15	TRBJ2-1	medium-sized	CASSHGQGEYNEQFF	TGTGCCAGCAGCCATGGACAGGGGGAGTACAATGAGCAGTTCTTC
TRBD1	TRBV6-2/TRBV6-3	18	TRBJ1-2	NA	CASSYSSLDRGIGYGYTF	TGTGCCAGCAGTTACTCGAGCCTTGACAGGGGGATAGGCTATGGCTACACCTTC
TRBD2	TRBV4-3	17	TRBJ2-5	NA	CASSQDRQVAGGETQYF	TGCGCCAGCAGCCAAGACCGCCAGGTGGCGGGGGGTGAGACCCAGTACTTC
TRBD2	TRBV5-1	16	TRBJ2-4	NA	CASSLESGGASHIQYF	TGCGCCAGCAGCTTAGAAAGCGGGGGGGCTTCACACATTCAGTACTTC
TRBD1	TRBV13	18	TRBJ1-1	NA	CASSRQTVTGTGATEAFF	TGTGCCAGCAGCCGTCAAACCGTAACCGGGACAGGGGCCACTGAAGCTTTCTTT
TRBD2	TRBV4-3	16	TRBJ2-4	NA	CASSRTSGGAGDIQYF	TGCGCCAGCAGCCGGACTAGCGGGGGGGCCGGGGACATTCAGTACTTC
NA	TRBV30	14	TRBJ2-3	NA	CAWRADSYTDTQYF	TGTGCCTGGCGGGCGGACAGTTACACAGATACGCAGTATTTT
TRBD1	TRBV29-1	13	TRBJ2-2	NA	CSVGTGGSGELFF	TGCAGCGTTGGAACAGGGGGCTCCGGGGAGCTGTTTTTT
TRBD2	TRBV27	14	TRBJ2-7	NA	CASSVAGKGYEQYF	TGTGCCAGCAGCGTAGCGGGAAAGGGTTACGAGCAGTACTTC
TRBD2	TRBV7-9	15	TRBJ2-7	NA	CASTSGSRLANEQYF	TGTGCCAGCACCAGTGGTAGTCGACTAGCGAATGAGCAGTACTTC
TRBD2	TRBV3-1/TRBV3-2	19	TRBJ2-3	NA	CASSQIIGGASGNTDTQYF	TGTGCCAGCAGCCAGATTATCGGTGGGGCTAGCGGGAACACAGATACGCAGTATTTT
NA	TRBV5-1	14	TRBJ2-3	once	CASSSGGGTDTQYF	TGCGCCAGCAGCTCGGGGGGCGGCACAGATACGCAGTATTTT
TRBD1	TRBV30	13	TRBJ2-3	few	CAWSYRGRGTQYF	TGTGCCTGGAGTTACAGGGGAAGGGGTACGCAGTATTTT
TRBD1	TRBV20-1	14	TRBJ1-5	NA	CSASRQGAGQPQHF	TGCAGTGCTAGTCGGCAGGGGGCTGGGCAGCCCCAGCATTTT
NA	TRBV5-8	11	TRBJ1-2	NA	CASSFSFGYTF	TGTGCCAGCAGCTTCTCCTTCGGCTACACCTTC
NA	TRBV6-6	14	TRBJ2-7	NA	CASSSLAGGDEQYF	TGTGCCAGCAGCTCCCTTGCGGGTGGCGACGAGCAGTACTTC
TRBD1	TRBV19	15	TRBJ2-1	once	CASRGGQGSYNEQFF	TGTGCCAGTCGAGGGGGACAGGGGTCCTACAATGAGCAGTTCTTC